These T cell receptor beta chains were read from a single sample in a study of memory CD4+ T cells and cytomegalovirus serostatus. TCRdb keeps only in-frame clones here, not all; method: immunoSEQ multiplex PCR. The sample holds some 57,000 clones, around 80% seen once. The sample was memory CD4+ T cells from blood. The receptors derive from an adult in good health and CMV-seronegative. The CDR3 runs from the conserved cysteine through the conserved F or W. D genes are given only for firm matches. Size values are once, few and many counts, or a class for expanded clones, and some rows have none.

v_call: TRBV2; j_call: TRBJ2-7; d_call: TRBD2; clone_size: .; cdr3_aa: CASTPLTSGIYEQYF; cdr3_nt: TGTGCCAGCACCCCACTGACTAGCGGAATTTACGAGCAGTACTTC
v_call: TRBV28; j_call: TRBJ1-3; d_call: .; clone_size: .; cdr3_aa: CASSWLSLGGTGNTIYF; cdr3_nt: TGTGCCAGCAGTTGGTTGTCTCTGGGGGGGACTGGAAACACCATATATTTT
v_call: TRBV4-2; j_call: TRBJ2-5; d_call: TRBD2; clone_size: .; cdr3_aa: CASSQAGGEQTQYF; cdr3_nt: TGTGCCAGCAGCCAGGCGGGGGGGGAGCAGACCCAGTACTTC
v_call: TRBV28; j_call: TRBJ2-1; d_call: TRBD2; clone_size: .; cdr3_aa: CASSVEYGGYNEQFF; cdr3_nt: TGTGCCAGCAGTGTAGAATACGGGGGGTACAATGAGCAGTTCTTC
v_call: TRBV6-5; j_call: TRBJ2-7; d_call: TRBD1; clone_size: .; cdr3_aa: CASSYGRGRDEQYF; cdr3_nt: TGTGCCAGCAGTTACGGCAGGGGGCGAGACGAGCAGTACTTC
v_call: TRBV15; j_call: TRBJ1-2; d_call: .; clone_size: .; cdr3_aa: CATSPRDSYGYTF; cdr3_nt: TGTGCCACCAGCCCTAGAGACAGCTATGGCTACACCTTC
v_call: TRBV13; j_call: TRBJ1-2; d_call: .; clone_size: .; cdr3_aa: CASSLARDYGYTF; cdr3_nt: TGTGCCAGCAGCTTAGCAAGGGACTATGGCTACACCTTC
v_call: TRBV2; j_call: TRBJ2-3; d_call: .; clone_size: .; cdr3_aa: CASRESLDTQYF; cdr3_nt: TGTGCTTCCAGGGAGTCCTTGGATACGCAGTATTTT
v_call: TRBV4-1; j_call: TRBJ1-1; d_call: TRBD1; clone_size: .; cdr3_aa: CASSLIRTGGPELFF; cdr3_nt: TGCGCCAGCAGCCTCATTCGGACAGGGGGTCCTGAGCTGTTCTTT
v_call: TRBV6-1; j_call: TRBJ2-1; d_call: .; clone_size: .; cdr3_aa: CASTPGFERVNEQFF; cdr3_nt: TGTGCCAGCACTCCAGGCTTCGAGAGGGTGAATGAGCAGTTCTTC
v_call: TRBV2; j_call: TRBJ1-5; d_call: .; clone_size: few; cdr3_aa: CASSDRGVRQPQHF; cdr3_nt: TGTGCCAGCAGTGATAGGGGGGTAAGGCAGCCCCAGCATTTT
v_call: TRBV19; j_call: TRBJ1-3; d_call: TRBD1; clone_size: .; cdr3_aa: CASSRDRVAGNTIYF; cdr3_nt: TGTGCCAGTAGTAGGGACAGGGTCGCTGGAAACACCATATATTTT
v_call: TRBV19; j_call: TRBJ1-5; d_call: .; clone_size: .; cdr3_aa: CASSMGARGQPQHF; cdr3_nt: TGTGCCAGTAGTATGGGAGCGCGTGGTCAGCCCCAGCATTTT
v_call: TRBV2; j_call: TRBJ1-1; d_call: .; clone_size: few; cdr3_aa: CASSGGLGNTEAFF; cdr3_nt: TGTGCCAGCAGTGGAGGGTTGGGGAACACTGAAGCTTTCTTT
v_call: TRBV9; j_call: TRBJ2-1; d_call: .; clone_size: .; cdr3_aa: CASSPQTASSYNEQFF; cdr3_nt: TGTGCCAGCAGCCCCCAGACGGCGAGCTCCTACAATGAGCAGTTCTTC
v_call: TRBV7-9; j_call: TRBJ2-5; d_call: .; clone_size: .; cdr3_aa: CASGRVRETQYF; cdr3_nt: TGTGCCAGCGGGCGGGTCCGAGAGACCCAGTACTTC
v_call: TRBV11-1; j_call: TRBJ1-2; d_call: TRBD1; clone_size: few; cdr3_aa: CASSSRGQNYGYTF; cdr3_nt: TGTGCCAGCAGCTCAAGGGGACAGAATTATGGCTACACCTTC
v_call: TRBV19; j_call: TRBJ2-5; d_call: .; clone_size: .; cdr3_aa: CASARWVQETQYF; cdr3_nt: TGTGCCAGCGCCCGTTGGGTACAAGAGACCCAGTACTTC
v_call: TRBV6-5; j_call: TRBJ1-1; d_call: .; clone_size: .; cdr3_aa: CASSYYTGHTEAFF; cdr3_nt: TGTGCCAGCAGTTACTACACAGGGCACACTGAAGCTTTCTTT
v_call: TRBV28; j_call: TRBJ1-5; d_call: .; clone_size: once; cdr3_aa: CASMDRSQPQHF; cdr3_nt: TGTGCCAGCATGGACAGAAGTCAGCCCCAGCATTTT
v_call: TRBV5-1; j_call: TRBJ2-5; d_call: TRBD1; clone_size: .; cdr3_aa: CASSLDRGEETQYF; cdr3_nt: TGCGCCAGCAGCTTGGACAGGGGTGAAGAGACCCAGTACTTC
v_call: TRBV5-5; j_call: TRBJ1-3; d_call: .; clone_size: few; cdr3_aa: CASSLDSGNTIYF; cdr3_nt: TGTGCCAGCAGCTTGGATTCTGGAAACACCATATATTTT
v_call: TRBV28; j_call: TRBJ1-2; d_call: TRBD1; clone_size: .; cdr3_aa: CAGLPTGGAGGYTF; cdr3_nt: TGTGCCGGACTGCCGACAGGGGGCGCGGGAGGCTACACCTTC
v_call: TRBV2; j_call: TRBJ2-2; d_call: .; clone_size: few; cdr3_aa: CASSEGVNTGELFF; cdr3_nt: TGTGCCAGCAGTGAGGGGGTTAACACCGGGGAGCTGTTTTTT
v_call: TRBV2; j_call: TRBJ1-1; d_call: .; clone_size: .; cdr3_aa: CASSLAMNTEAFF; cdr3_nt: TGTGCCAGCAGCCTGGCGATGAACACTGAAGCTTTCTTT
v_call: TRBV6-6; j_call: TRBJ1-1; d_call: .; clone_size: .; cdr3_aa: CASSFGMNTEAFF; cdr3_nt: TGTGCCAGCAGTTTCGGGATGAACACTGAAGCTTTCTTT
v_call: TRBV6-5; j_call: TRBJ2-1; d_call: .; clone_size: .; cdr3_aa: CASSYFGQSGKSEQFF; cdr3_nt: TGTGCCAGCAGTTATTTCGGACAATCGGGGAAAAGTGAGCAGTTCTTC
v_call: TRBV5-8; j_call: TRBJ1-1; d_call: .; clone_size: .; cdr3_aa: CATTRGGTNTEAFF; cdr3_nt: TGTGCCACTACCCGCGGTGGGACAAACACTGAAGCTTTCTTT
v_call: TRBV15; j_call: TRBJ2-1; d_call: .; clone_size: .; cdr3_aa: CATSRERGSGSYNEQFF; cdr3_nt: TGTGCCACCAGCAGAGAACGGGGGAGCGGCTCCTACAATGAGCAGTTCTTC
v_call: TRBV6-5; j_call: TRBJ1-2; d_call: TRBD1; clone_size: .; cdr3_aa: CASSYRDRDGYTF; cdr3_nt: TGTGCCAGCAGTTACCGGGACAGGGATGGCTACACCTTC
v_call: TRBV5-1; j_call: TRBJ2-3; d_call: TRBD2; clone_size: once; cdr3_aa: CASSLEGGTSGRAMDTQYF; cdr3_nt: TGCGCCAGCAGCCTGGAGGGGGGGACTAGCGGGAGGGCCATGGATACGCAGTATTTT
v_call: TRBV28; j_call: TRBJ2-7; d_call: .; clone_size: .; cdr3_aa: CATGRSSYEQYF; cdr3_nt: TGTGCCACCGGACGGAGCTCCTACGAGCAGTACTTC
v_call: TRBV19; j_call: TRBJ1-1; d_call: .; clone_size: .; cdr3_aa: CASILGGANTEAFF; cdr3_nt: TGTGCCAGTATCCTAGGGGGTGCTAACACTGAAGCTTTCTTT
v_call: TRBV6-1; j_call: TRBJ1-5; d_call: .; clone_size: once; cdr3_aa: CASSDLLPQHF; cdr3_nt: TGTGCCAGCAGTGATCTACTGCCCCAGCATTTT
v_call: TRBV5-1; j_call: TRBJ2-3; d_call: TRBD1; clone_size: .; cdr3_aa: CASSPGQGADTQYF; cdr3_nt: TGCGCCAGCAGCCCGGGACAGGGAGCAGATACGCAGTATTTT
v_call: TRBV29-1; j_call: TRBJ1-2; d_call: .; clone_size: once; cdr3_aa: CSVDRHSYGYTF; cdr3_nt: TGCAGCGTTGATCGGCACAGCTATGGCTACACCTTC
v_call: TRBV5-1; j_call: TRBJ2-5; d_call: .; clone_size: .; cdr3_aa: CASSLGSGAQETQYF; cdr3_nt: TGCGCCAGCAGCTTGGGGTCGGGGGCTCAAGAGACCCAGTACTTC
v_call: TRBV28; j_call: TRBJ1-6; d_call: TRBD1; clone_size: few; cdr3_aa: CASSPGQGVSPLHF; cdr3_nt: TGTGCCAGCAGTCCCGGCCAGGGGGTTTCACCCCTCCACTTT
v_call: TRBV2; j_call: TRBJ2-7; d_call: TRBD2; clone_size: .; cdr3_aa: CASSGLAEYEQYF; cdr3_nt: TGTGCCAGCAGTGGGCTAGCGGAATACGAGCAGTACTTC
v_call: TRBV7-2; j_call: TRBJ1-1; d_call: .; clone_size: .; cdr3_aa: CASTFPPPEAFF; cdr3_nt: TGTGCCAGCACCTTTCCCCCGCCAGAAGCTTTCTTT
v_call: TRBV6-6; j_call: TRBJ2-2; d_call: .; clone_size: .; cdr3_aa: CASSHNTGELFF; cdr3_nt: TGTGCCAGCAGTCATAACACCGGGGAGCTGTTTTTT
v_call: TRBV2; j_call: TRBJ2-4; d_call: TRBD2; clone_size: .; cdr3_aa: CASSAGLGENIQYF; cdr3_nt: TGTGCCAGCAGCGCGGGACTAGGCGAAAACATTCAGTACTTC
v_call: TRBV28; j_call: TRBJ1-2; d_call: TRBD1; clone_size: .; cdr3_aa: CASSYNDRVYGYTF; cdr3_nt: TGTGCCAGCAGTTACAACGACAGGGTCTATGGCTACACCTTC
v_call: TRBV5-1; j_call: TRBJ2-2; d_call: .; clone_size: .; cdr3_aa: CASSPQGAQHTGELFF; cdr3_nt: TGCGCCAGCAGCCCACAGGGTGCCCAACACACCGGGGAGCTGTTTTTT
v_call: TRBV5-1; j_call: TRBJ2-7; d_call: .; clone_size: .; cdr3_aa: CASSLQDMGPEQYF; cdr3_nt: TGCGCCAGCAGCTTGCAGGACATGGGACCCGAGCAGTACTTC
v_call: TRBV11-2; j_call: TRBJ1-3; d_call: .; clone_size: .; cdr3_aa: CASSFGRASGNTIYF; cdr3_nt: TGTGCCAGCAGCTTTGGCAGGGCCTCTGGAAACACCATATATTTT
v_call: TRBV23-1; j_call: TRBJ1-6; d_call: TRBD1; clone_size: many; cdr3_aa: CASSLPDRGNSPLHF; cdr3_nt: TGCGCCAGCAGTCTTCCTGACAGGGGTAATTCACCCCTCCACTTT